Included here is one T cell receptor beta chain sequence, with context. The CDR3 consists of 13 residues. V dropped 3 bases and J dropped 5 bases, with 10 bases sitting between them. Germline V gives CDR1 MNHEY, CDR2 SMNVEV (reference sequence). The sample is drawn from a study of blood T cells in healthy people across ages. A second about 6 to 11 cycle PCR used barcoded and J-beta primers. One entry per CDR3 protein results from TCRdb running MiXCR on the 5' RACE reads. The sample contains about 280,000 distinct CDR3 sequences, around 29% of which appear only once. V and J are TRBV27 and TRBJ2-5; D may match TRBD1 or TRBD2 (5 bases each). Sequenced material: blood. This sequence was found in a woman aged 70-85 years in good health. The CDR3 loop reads CASSFSWGETQYF. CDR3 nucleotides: TGTGCCAGCAGTTTCTCCTGGGGGGAGACCCAGTACTTC.